This TCR beta chain comes out of a study of response to subunit inactivated influenza vaccine. Study-wide results and limits: T cells newly recruited by each seasonal influenza vaccination are few, the authors suggested.

Losses at the gene ends were 5 bases for V and 5 bases for J; bases not matched to a gene: 12. In germline, CDR1 is SGHRS, CDR2 YFSETQ. The CDR3 has 16 amino acids. This clonotype was observed a few times. Its specificity is unknown. In TCRdb, the RT-PCR reads were re-called with MiXCR into one record per CDR3 protein. Among about 540,000 distinct CDR3 sequences, approximately 20% were seen once, and the ten largest hold about 2.8%. This sample also belongs to another study, concerning T cells expressing NK-cell markers. Per that study: Making the TCR beta cDNA relied on 5'RACE template switching with UMIs. HCMV seropositivity marked seven of the eight sequenced donors; one was seronegative.

The rearrangement links TRBV5-1 to TRBJ2-5; 10 bases fit TRBD1. This TCR came from a man in his fifties or sixties who received an inactivated influenza vaccine. The sample in question was CD4+ T cells sorted from PBMCs, obtained 11 to 12 days after vaccination. CDR3 nucleotides: TGCGCCAGCAGACAGGACAGGGGGAACTCCTTGGAGACCCAGTACTTC. Translating gives CASRQDRGNSLETQYF.